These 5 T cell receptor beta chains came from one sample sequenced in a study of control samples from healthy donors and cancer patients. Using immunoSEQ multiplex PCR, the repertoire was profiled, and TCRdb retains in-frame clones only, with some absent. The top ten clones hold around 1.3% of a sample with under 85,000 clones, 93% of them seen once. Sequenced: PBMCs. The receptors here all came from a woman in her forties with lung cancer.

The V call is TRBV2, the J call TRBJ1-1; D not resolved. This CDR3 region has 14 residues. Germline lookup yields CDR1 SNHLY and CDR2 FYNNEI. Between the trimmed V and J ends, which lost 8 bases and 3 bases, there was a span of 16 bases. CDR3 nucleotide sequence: TGTGCCAGCCGTCCGGAGGCAGTTGACACTGAAGCTTTCTTT. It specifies CASRPEAVDTEAFF.

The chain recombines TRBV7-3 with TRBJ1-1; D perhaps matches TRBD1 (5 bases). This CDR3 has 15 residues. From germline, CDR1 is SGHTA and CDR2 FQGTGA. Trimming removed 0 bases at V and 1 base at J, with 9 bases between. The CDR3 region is CASSLTYGANTEAFF. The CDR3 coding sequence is TGTGCCAGCAGCTTAACGTATGGGGCGAACACTGAAGCTTTCTTT.

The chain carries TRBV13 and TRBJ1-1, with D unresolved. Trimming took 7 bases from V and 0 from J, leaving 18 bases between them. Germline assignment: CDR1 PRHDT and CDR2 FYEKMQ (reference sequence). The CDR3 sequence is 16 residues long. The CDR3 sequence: CASKVAGVKLNTEAFF. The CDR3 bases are TGTGCCAGCAAGGTGGCAGGCGTTAAATTGAACACTGAAGCTTTCTTT. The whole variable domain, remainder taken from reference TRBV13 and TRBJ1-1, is AAGVIQSPRHLIKEKRETATLKCYPIPRHDTVYWYQQGPGQDPQFLISFYEKMQSDKGSIPDRFSAQQFSDYHSELNMSSLELGDSALYFCASKVAGVKLNTEAFFGQGTRLTVV.

The CDR3, as DNA: TGCGCCAGCAGCCACCGACAGGGGGACTATGGCTACACCTTC. It yields the protein CASSHRQGDYGYTF. The chain combines TRBV4-1 with TRBJ1-2; TRBD1 matches 9 bases. This CDR3 region has 14 residues. The junction had 2 bases not matched to a gene; V was cut back by 3 bases and J by 3 bases. From germline, CDR1 is MGHRA and CDR2 YSYEKL.

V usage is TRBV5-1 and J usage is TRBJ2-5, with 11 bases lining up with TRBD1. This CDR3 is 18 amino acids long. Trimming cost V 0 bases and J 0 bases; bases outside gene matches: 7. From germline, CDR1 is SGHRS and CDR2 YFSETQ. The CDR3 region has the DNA TGCGCCAGCAGCTTGGGGGACAGGGGGTTACCGTACCAAGAGACCCAGTACTTC. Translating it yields CASSLGDRGLPYQETQYF.